One and the same sample provided the 29 T cell receptor beta chains below, sequenced in a study of blood T cell repertoires in COVID-19. The assay was immunoSEQ multiplex PCR, and TCRdb's table has in-frame clones only and misses some. Of fewer than 45,000 clones listed, over 80% are singletons. Sequencing was done on a sample of peripheral blood. Receptors were obtained from a man aged 50-59 years with active COVID-19.

The CDR3 bases are TGTGCCAGCAGCCAATTATCGTACGAGCAGTACTTC. It encodes CASSQLSYEQYF. The chain uses TRBV14 and TRBJ2-7; no definite D call. The CDR3 spans 12 residues. Trimming cost V 2 bases and J 4 bases, with 6 bases left between them. Germline CDR1 and CDR2: SGHDN and FVKESK.

The genes are TRBV27 and TRBJ1-5; D remains ambiguous. The V and J ends lost 3 bases and 5 bases respectively, with 11 bases between them. Germline V gene sequence: CDR1 MNHEY, CDR2 SMNVEV (reference sequence). The CDR3 is 14 residues long. The CDR3 DNA follows: TGTGCCAGCAGTTTGGGTAGCGCGGATCAGCCCCAGCATTTT. Translating it yields CASSLGSADQPQHF.

The J gene is TRBJ1-1, the V gene TRBV7-9, with no clear D. V lost 2 bases and J 3 bases, leaving 4 bases between the germline ends. CDR3 length: 12 residues. CDR1 and CDR2 from the germline V gene are SEHNR and FQNEAQ (reference sequence). In DNA, the CDR3 is TGTGCCAGCAGCTTATCGGACACTGAAGCTTTCTTT. Its translation: CASSLSDTEAFF.

The chain carries TRBV5-1 and TRBJ2-1; D gene ambiguous. The germline V gene encodes CDR1 SGHRS and CDR2 YFSETQ. V was shortened by 0 bases and J by 9 bases, with 7 bases between the two germline ends. The CDR3 runs to 12 residues. The CDR3 sequence: CASSLGETEQFF. CDR3 sequence (DNA): TGCGCCAGCAGCTTGGGAGAAACTGAGCAGTTCTTC.

This chain connects TRBV6-5 to TRBJ1-4; unclear D gene. Per germline, CDR1 MNHEY and CDR2 SVGAGI. The CDR3 has 12 residues. The V end lost 6 bases, the J end lost 8 bases, and 10 bases lay between the germline ends. The CDR3 DNA reads as TGTGCCAGCAGCCGACTAAACGAAAAACTGTTTTTT. It is translated as CASSRLNEKLFF.

CDR3 loop: CASSFDDTGGDGPQHF. CDR3 coding DNA: TGTGCCAGCAGCTTTGACGATACAGGGGGGGACGGGCCCCAGCATTTT. V is TRBV11-1 and J is TRBJ1-5; TRBD1 aligns across 8 bases. The CDR3 runs 16 residues. Per germline, CDR1 SGHAT and CDR2 FQDESV (reference sequence). V shed 3 bases, J shed 9 bases, and the junction held 13 bases outside the gene matches.

J is TRBJ2-5 and V is TRBV19; 12 bases agree with TRBD2. CDR3 length: 18 amino acids. Germline assignment: CDR1 LNHDA and CDR2 SQIVND (reference sequence). With V trimmed by 3 bases and J by 2 bases, 10 bases remained unmatched. The CDR3 is CASSIQLAGGPPQETQYF. CDR3 nucleotide sequence: TGTGCCAGTAGTATCCAACTAGCGGGGGGACCGCCTCAAGAGACCCAGTACTTC.

This clone was observed once. The rearrangement links TRBV2 to TRBJ2-5, with 8 bases aligning to TRBD2. Trimming cost V 6 bases and J 5 bases; bases outside gene matches: 5. The CDR3 length is 13 residues. Germline assignment: CDR1 SNHLY and CDR2 FYNNEI. CDR3 sequence (DNA): TGTGCCAGCAGAACTAGCGGTTGGGAGACCCAGTACTTC. This encodes CASRTSGWETQYF.

The chain employs TRBV7-6 and TRBJ1-4; possible D gene TRBD1, 5 bases. The CDR3 is 16 residues long. CDR1 SGHVS and CDR2 FNYEAQ come from the germline V gene. Trimming shortened V by 0 bases and J by 7 bases, and 15 bases separated the two germline ends. The CDR3 DNA reads as TGTGCCAGCAGCTTAGCGCTGGGGGGGGTCGGTGAAAAACTGTTTTTT. Residues: CASSLALGGVGEKLFF.

The chain links TRBV10-2 to TRBJ2-5; 8 nucleotides match TRBD2. The CDR3 sequence is 15 residues long. Germline V gives CDR1 WSHSY, CDR2 SAAADI. V gave up 4 bases and J gave up 1 base; unmatched junction bases: 5. In DNA form, the CDR3 reads TGCGCCAGCAGTGGGAGGACTAGCCCCCAAGAGACCCAGTACTTC. Its translation: CASSGRTSPQETQYF.

This clone was observed a single time. The gene calls are TRBV7-2 and TRBJ2-7; D might be TRBD2 (7 bases). There are 15 residues in the CDR3. V gave up 1 base and J gave up 0 bases, with 10 bases separating them. Germline V gene data show CDR1 as SGHTA and CDR2 as FQGNSA. CDR3 sequence (DNA): TGTGCCAGCAGCTTAGTGGCGGGGGCCTCCTACGAGCAGTACTTC. Translated: CASSLVAGASYEQYF.

The chain joins TRBV6-5 to TRBJ2-7; D is perhaps TRBD2 (6 bases). The CDR3 is made up of 16 amino acids. CDR1 and CDR2 from the germline V gene are MNHEY and SVGAGI. With 3 bases removed from V and 3 bases from J, the gap between germline ends came to 18 bases. The CDR3 reads CASSYKLPRRVYEQYF. The DNA for the CDR3 is TGTGCCAGCAGTTATAAACTGCCAAGGAGGGTCTACGAGCAGTACTTC.

The chain recombines TRBV5-1 with TRBJ1-6, with 8 nucleotides matching TRBD1. The CDR3 totals 15 residues. Germline assignment: CDR1 SGHRS and CDR2 YFSETQ. Trimming removed 2 bases from V and 5 bases from J; junction bases left unmatched: 3. The CDR3 DNA is TGCGCCAGCAGCTTACAGGGGGACAATAATTCACCCCTCCACTTT. Protein sequence: CASSLQGDNNSPLHF.

This chain joins TRBV6-6 and TRBJ1-3, with D perhaps matching TRBD1 (5 bases). The V end lost 6 bases, the J end lost 4 bases, and 16 bases lay between the germline ends. Germline V lookup: CDR1 MNHNY, CDR2 SVGAGI (reference sequence). This CDR3 region has 15 residues. The DNA for the CDR3 is TGTGCCAGCAGCGCCCTGGGGCGGGAGGGAAACACCATATATTTT. Protein sequence: CASSALGREGNTIYF.

J is TRBJ1-4 and V is TRBV9, with D unclear. V was pared by 4 bases and J by 4 bases, with 14 bases between. Germline V gene data show CDR1 as SGDLS and CDR2 as YYNGEE. The CDR3 covers 15 residues. CDR3 amino acids: CASSLSTGINEKLFF. As DNA, the CDR3 is TGTGCCAGCAGCTTATCGACGGGGATTAATGAAAAACTGTTTTTT.

V gene TRBV11-2 combines with J gene TRBJ1-6, with 9 nucleotides matching TRBD1. Germline trimming cut 1 base from V and 9 bases from J; bases unmatched to any gene: 4. Germline V gene data show CDR1 as SGHAT and CDR2 as FQNNGV. The CDR3 is 15 residues long. CDR3 region: CASSLGGQGSSPLHF. The DNA for the CDR3 is TGTGCCAGCAGCTTAGGAGGACAGGGGAGTTCACCCCTCCACTTT.

The chain carries TRBV29-1 and TRBJ2-7; tentative D call: TRBD1 (6 bases). V gave up 5 bases and J gave up 0 bases, with 17 bases separating them. Germline loops: CDR1 SQVTM, CDR2 ANQGSEA. The CDR3 spans 15 residues. CDR3 in amino acids: CSVLPQGMGSYEQYF. The CDR3 nucleotides are TGCAGCGTTCTACCACAGGGTATGGGCTCCTACGAGCAGTACTTC.

CDR3 protein: CASSPRTGSNTGELFF. As DNA, the CDR3 is TGTGCCAGCAGCCCCCGGACAGGCTCGAACACCGGGGAGCTGTTTTTT. The V and J genes are TRBV9 and TRBJ2-2, with 7 nucleotides matching TRBD1. This CDR3 comprises 16 residues. J lost 0 bases, V lost 4 bases, and 6 bases had no gene match. Germline V lookup: CDR1 SGDLS, CDR2 YYNGEE.

The chain links TRBV27 to TRBJ1-3; TRBD1 might be the D (5 bases). Per germline, CDR1 MNHEY and CDR2 SMNVEV (reference sequence). The ends were cut back, 5 bases at V and 2 bases at J, with 7 bases in the middle. This CDR3 contains 13 residues. Here the CDR3 reads CASSTRAGNTIYF. CDR3 sequence (DNA): TGTGCCAGCAGTACCAGGGCTGGAAACACCATATATTTT.

This rearrangement joins TRBV11-2 to TRBJ2-7, with 9 positions matching TRBD1. With 3 bases clipped from V and 6 bases from J, the junction kept 15 bases outside the gene matches. The CDR3 contains 17 residues. The germline V gene encodes CDR1 SGHAT and CDR2 FQNNGV. Here the CDR3 DNA reads TGTGCCAGCAGCTTTAAGGTTTTGGGACAGGGATCCCTCGAGCAGTACTTC. Translation gives CASSFKVLGQGSLEQYF. The full variable domain, in which reference TRBV11-2 and TRBJ2-7 provide the parts outside the CDR3, is EAGVAQSPRYKIIEKRQSVAFWCNPISGHATLYWYQQILGQGPKLLIQFQNNGVVDDSQLPKDRFSAERLKGVDSTLKIQPAKLEDSAVYLCASSFKVLGQGSLEQYFGPGTRLTVT.

The CDR3, as DNA: TGCGCCAGCAGCCAAGATATTCGGACAGGCAGCGATCAGCCCCAGCATTTT. Its translation is CASSQDIRTGSDQPQHF. The chain uses TRBV4-3 and TRBJ1-5; 7 bases are a match to TRBD1. Unmatched junction bases numbered 10, after V lost 0 bases and J lost 5 bases. The germline CDR1 and CDR2 sequences are LGHNA and YSLEER. The CDR3 covers 17 residues.

V is TRBV4-2 and J is TRBJ2-1; 8 bases agree with TRBD1. Looked up from germline, CDR1 is LGHNA and CDR2 is YNFKEQ. The CDR3 contains 16 residues. J was trimmed by 7 bases and V by 4 bases; bases with no gene match: 12. CDR3 sequence reads: CASSPGDRRIENEQFF. CDR3 DNA: TGTGCCAGCAGCCCAGGGGACAGGCGGATAGAGAATGAGCAGTTCTTC.

The chain employs TRBV3-1 (or the pseudogene TRBV3-2) and TRBJ1-6; no reliable D call. Germline lookup yields CDR1 LGHDT and CDR2 YNNKEL (reference sequence). The V end lost 0 bases, the J end lost 0 bases, and 3 bases lay between the germline ends. This CDR3 region has 15 residues. CDR3 coding DNA: TGTGCCAGCAGCCAAGAGAGCTCCTATAATTCACCCCTCCACTTT. It is translated as CASSQESSYNSPLHF.

The gene calls are TRBV7-8 and TRBJ2-5, with D unclear. CDR3 size: 14 residues. Trimming removed 1 base at V and 7 bases at J, with 13 bases between. Per the germline V gene, CDR1 is SGHVS and CDR2 is FQNEAQ. The CDR3 DNA is TGTGCCAGCAGCTTAGTGCGGTCGGCTGGGACCCAGTACTTC. This codes for CASSLVRSAGTQYF.

The rearrangement links TRBV10-3 to TRBJ2-2, with a tentative D call TRBD1 (6 bases). The CDR3 length is 14 residues. Germline V gives CDR1 ENHRY, CDR2 SYGVKD. V shed 6 bases and J shed 4 bases, with 12 bases lying between them. CDR3 loop: CAISPGGGTGELFF. The CDR3 coding sequence is TGTGCCATCAGCCCTGGGGGCGGCACCGGGGAGCTGTTTTTT.

The chain recombines TRBV6-2 or TRBV6-3 with TRBJ2-7, with 8 positions matching TRBD1. Germline values: CDR1 MNHEY, CDR2 SVGEGT. The CDR3 length is 15 residues. V was pared by 4 bases and J by 1 base, with 6 bases of the junction left unmatched. In DNA, the CDR3 is TGTGCCAGCAGTTTGCTCAGGGGGCTTTCCTACGAGCAGTACTTC. It yields the protein CASSLLRGLSYEQYF.

The rearrangement links TRBV2 to TRBJ2-1, with 8 bases fitting TRBD1. V lost 1 base, J lost 2 bases, and 1 base stayed unmatched. The length of the CDR3 is 15 residues. Germline V gene lookup returns CDR1 SNHLY and CDR2 FYNNEI. CDR3 DNA: TGTGCCAGCAGTGAAGACAGGGGGGCCTACAATGAGCAGTTCTTC. The encoded protein is CASSEDRGAYNEQFF.

This clone has just a few counts. The gene calls are TRBV10-3 and TRBJ2-6; TRBD2 might be the D (6 bases). V was clipped by 3 bases and J by 1 base, with 22 bases between them. CDR3 length: 20 amino acids. In germline, CDR1 is ENHRY, CDR2 SYGVKD. The CDR3 region has the DNA TGTGCCATCAGTGACCTCCGGGCAGCCGACCGGGGGTCTGGGGCCAACGTCCTGACTTTC. Amino acid sequence: CAISDLRAADRGSGANVLTF.

The chain has TRBV28 and TRBJ2-2, with a possible D match to TRBD1 (5 bases). Deletions cut 4 bases from V and 0 bases from J, with 15 bases between. CDR1 and CDR2 (germline): MDHEN, SYDVKM. The CDR3 totals 17 residues. CDR3 region: CASSYIRAGPNTGELFF. CDR3 sequence (DNA): TGTGCCAGCAGTTACATCCGGGCAGGGCCGAACACCGGGGAGCTGTTTTTT.